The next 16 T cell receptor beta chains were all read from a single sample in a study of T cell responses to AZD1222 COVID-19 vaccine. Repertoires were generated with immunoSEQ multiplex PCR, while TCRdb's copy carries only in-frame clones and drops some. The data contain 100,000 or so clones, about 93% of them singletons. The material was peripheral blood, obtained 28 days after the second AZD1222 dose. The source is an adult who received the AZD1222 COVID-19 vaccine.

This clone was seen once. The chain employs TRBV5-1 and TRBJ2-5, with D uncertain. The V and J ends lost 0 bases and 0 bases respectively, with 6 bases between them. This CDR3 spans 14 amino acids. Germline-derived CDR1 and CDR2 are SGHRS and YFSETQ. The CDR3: CASSLDSYQETQYF. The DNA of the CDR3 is TGCGCCAGCAGCTTGGACAGTTACCAAGAGACCCAGTACTTC.

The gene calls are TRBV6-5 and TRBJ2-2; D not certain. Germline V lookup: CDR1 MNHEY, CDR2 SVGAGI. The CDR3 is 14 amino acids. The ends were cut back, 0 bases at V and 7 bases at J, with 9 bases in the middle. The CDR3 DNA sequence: TGTGCCAGCAGTTACTCGATTCTGGGCGGGGAGCTGTTTTTT. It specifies CASSYSILGGELFF.

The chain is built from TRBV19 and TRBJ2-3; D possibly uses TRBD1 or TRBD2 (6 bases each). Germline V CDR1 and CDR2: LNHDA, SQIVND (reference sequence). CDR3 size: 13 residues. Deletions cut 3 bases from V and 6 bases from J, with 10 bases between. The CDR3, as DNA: TGTGCCAGTAGTATTAGGGGGGTGGATACGCAGTATTTT. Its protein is CASSIRGVDTQYF.

The CDR3 DNA sequence: TGTGCCAGCAGCCTCGGAGGAGGGAATGAAAAACTGTTTTTT. Translating it yields CASSLGGGNEKLFF. The chain couples TRBV14 to TRBJ1-4, with D unresolved. With 4 bases removed from V and 5 bases from J, the gap between germline ends came to 11 bases. CDR1 is SGHDN, CDR2 FVKESK, per germline. The length of the CDR3 is 14 residues.

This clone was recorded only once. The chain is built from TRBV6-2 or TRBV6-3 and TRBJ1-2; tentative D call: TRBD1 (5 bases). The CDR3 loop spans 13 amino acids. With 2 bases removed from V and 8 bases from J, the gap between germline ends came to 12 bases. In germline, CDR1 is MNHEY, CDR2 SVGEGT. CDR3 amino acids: CASSYEGRDGYTF. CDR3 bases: TGTGCCAGCAGTTACGAAGGGAGGGACGGCTACACCTTC.

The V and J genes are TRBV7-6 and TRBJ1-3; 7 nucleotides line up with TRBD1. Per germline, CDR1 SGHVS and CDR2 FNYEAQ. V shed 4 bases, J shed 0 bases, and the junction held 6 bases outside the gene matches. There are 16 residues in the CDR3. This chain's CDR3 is CASSSLQGSSGNTIYF. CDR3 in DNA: TGTGCCAGCAGCTCTCTACAGGGGAGCTCTGGAAACACCATATATTTT.

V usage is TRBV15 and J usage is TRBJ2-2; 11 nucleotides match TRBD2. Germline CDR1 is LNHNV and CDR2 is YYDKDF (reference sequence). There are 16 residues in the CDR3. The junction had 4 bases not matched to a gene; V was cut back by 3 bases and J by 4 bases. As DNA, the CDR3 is TGTGCCACCAGCAGTAGCGGGGGGGCCAGCACCGGGGAGCTGTTTTTT. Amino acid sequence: CATSSSGGASTGELFF. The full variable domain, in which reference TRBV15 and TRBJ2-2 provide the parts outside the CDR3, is DAMVIQNPRYQVTQFGKPVTLSCSQTLNHNVMYWYQQKSSQAPKLLFHYYDKDFNNEADTPDNFQSRRPNTSFCFLDIRSPGLGDTAMYLCATSSSGGASTGELFFGEGSRLTVL.

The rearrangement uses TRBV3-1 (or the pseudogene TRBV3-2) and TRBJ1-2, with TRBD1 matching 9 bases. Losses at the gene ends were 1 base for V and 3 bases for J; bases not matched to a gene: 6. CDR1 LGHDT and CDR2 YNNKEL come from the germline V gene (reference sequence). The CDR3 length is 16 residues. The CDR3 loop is CASSQGPGTGHYGYTF. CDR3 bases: TGTGCCAGCAGCCAAGGACCCGGGACAGGGCACTATGGCTACACCTTC.

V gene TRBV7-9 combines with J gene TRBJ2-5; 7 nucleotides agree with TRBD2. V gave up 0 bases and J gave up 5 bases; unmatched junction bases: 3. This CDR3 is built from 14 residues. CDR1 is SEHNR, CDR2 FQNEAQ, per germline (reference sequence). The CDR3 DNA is TGTGCCAGCAGCTTAGCTAGAGCGGGGGAGACCCAGTACTTC. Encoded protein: CASSLARAGETQYF.

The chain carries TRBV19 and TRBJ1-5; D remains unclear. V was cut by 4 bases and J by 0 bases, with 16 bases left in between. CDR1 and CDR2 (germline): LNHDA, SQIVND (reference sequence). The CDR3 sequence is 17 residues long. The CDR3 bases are TGTGCCAGTAGTACGGTGCCGGGAGACATTAGCAATCAGCCCCAGCATTTT. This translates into CASSTVPGDISNQPQHF.

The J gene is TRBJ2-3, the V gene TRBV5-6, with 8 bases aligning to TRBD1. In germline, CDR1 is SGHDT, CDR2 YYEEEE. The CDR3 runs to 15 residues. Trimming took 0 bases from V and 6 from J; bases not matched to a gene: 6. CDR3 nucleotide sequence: TGTGCCAGCAGCTTGGGCCAGGGGGCCTGGGATACGCAGTATTTT. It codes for CASSLGQGAWDTQYF.

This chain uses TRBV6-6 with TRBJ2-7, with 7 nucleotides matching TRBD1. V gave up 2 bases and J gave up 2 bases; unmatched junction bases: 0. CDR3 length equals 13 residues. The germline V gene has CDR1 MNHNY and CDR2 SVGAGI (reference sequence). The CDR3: CASSYDRAYEQYF. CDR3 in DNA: TGTGCCAGCAGTTACGACAGGGCCTACGAGCAGTACTTC.

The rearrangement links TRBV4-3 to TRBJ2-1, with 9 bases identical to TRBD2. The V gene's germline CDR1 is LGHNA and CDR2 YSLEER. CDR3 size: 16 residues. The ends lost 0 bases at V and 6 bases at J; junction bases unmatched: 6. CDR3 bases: TGCGCCAGCAGCCAAGAATCCGCTAGCGGGGCCAATGAGCAGTTCTTC. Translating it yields CASSQESASGANEQFF.

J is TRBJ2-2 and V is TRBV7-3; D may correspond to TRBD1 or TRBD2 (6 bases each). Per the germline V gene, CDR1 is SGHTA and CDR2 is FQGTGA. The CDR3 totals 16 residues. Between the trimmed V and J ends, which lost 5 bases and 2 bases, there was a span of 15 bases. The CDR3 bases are TGTGCCAGCAGCCCCAGGGGAGGCGGCAACACCGGGGAGCTGTTTTTT. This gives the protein CASSPRGGGNTGELFF.

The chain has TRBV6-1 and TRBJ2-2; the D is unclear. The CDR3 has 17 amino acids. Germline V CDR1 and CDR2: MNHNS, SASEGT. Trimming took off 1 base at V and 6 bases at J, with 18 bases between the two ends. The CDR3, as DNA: TGTGCCAGCAGTGAAGTTCGGGTCCTGGGGTGGGCCGGGGAGCTGTTTTTT. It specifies CASSEVRVLGWAGELFF.

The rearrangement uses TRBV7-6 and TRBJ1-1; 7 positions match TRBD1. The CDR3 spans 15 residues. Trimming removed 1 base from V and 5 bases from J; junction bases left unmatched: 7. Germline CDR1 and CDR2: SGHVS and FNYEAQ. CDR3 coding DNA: TGTGCCAGCAGCTTAGGGGCGGACAGGCCGACTGAAGCTTTCTTT. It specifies CASSLGADRPTEAFF.